This T cell receptor beta chain was captured by sequencing in a study of blood T cell repertoires in COVID-19. On the study more broadly: Researchers got acute and convalescent COVID-19 samples from the United States, Italy and Spain. PBMCs, B-cell-depleted T cells, or T cells were the source of the cDNA or gDNA that made up the material.

Per the original methods: Amplification with reference gene primers provided the estimates of nucleated cell counts. Clones were sequenced by immunoSEQ multiplex PCR, and TCRdb holds only the in-frame ones, with some missing. The V and J calls and clone size are taken from that table; D and trimming were inferred from the DNA. The sample shows about 120,000 clones, 70% to 90% of them seen only once. The V end was cut by 5 bases, the J end by 7 bases, with 9 bases between. The CDR3 covers 11 residues. CDR1 and CDR2 from the germline V gene are MNHEY and SVGAGI. Sample: peripheral blood. The V gene is TRBV6-5, the J gene TRBJ2-7; D is perhaps TRBD2 (6 bases). This receptor was identified in a human donor in a cohort sampled during active COVID-19. The CDR3 nucleotides are TGTGCCAGCAGTATTCGGGGGGAGCAGTACTTC. Its protein is CASSIRGEQYF.